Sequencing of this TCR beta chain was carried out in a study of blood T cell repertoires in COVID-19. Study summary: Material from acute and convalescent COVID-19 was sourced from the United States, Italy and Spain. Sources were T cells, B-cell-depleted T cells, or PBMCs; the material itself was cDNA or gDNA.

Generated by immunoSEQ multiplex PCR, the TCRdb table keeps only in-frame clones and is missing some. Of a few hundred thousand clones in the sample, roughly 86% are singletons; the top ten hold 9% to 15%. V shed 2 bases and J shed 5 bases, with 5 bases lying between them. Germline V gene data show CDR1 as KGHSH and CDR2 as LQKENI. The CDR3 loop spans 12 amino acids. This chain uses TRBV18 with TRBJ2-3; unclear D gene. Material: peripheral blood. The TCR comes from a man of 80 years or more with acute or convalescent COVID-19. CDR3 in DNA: TGTGCCAGCTCACCATTCGGAGATACGCAGTATTTT. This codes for CASSPFGDTQYF.